This TCR beta chain was retrieved from a study of identical twins. Study-level findings and limits: The study found that models underestimated out-of-frame TCR alpha sharing in monozygotic twins.

Trimming removed 11 bases from V and 6 bases from J, with 18 bases in between. The CDR3 spans 13 residues. Per the germline V gene, CDR1 is MNHNY and CDR2 is SVGAGI (reference sequence). TCRdb redid the calling of the 5' RACE reads with MiXCR, one entry per CDR3 protein. The table has fewer than 250,000 distinct CDR3 sequences, roughly 15% seen once. On this clonotype: Its matching antigen is unknown.

These data were also reused for a study on T cells expressing NK-cell markers. Turning to that study: Sorted CD3+CD56+NKG2C+, CD3+CD56+NKG2C- and CD3+CD56-NKG2C+ T cells supplied TCR beta repertoires.

The chain recombines TRBV6-6 with TRBJ2-3, with D possibly being TRBD2 (6 bases). The sample was CD8+ T cells sorted from blood. The sequence derives from a woman between 18 and 29 years old in good health. CDR3 residues: CAGRDSLEDTQYF. The CDR3 DNA follows: TGTGCCGGGCGGGACTCTCTGGAGGATACGCAGTATTTT.